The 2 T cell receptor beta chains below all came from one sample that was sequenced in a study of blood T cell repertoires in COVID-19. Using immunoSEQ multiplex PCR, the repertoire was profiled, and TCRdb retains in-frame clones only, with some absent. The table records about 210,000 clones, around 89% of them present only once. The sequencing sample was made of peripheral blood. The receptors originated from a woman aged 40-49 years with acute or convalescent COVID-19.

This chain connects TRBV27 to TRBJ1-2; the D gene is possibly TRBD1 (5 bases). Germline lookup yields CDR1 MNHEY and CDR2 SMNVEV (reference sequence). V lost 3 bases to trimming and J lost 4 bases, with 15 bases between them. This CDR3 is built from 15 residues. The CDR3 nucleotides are TGTGCCAGCAGTTTTGGGCAGGGCGATACCTATGGCTACACCTTC. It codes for CASSFGQGDTYGYTF.

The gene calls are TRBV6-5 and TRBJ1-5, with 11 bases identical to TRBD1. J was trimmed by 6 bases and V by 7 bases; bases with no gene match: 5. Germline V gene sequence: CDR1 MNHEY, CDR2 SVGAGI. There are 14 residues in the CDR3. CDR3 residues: CASKGTGGSQPQHF. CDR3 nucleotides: TGTGCCAGCAAAGGGACAGGGGGGTCTCAGCCCCAGCATTTT.